The 6 T cell receptor beta chains below were found in one sample sequenced in a study of cytomegalovirus exposure and HLA in healthy donors. Primers for the PCR totalled 60 Vbeta and 13 Jbeta. Libraries were prepared by immunoSEQ multiplex PCR; TCRdb keeps only in-frame clonotypes and omits some of them. The sample lists about 88,000 clones, over 70% occurring once. Source material: PBMCs. The source of these receptors is a middle-aged woman in good health and CMV-seronegative.

CDR3 region: CAWSAGLPSNEQFF. The DNA for the CDR3 is TGTGCCTGGAGTGCGGGGTTACCGAGCAATGAGCAGTTCTTC. The J gene is TRBJ2-1, the V gene TRBV30; D might be TRBD2 (5 bases). Germline lookup yields CDR1 GTSNPN and CDR2 SVGIG (reference sequence). Trimming left V 1 base short and J 6 bases short, with 13 bases between. This CDR3 has 14 residues.

The genes are TRBV19 and TRBJ2-1; 7 bases match TRBD2. After removal of 7 bases from V and 0 bases from J, the junction contained 6 bases not matched to a gene. Germline-derived CDR1 and CDR2 are LNHDA and SQIVND (reference sequence). This CDR3 spans 15 amino acids. The CDR3 loop reads CASTRGGSSYNEQFF. Written as DNA, the CDR3 is TGTGCCAGTACCCGAGGCGGGAGCTCCTACAATGAGCAGTTCTTC. The entire variable domain, with the rest obtained from reference TRBV19 and TRBJ2-1, is as follows: DGGITQSPKYLFRKEGQNVTLSCEQNLNHDAMYWYRQDPGQGLRLIYYSQIVNDFQKGDIAEGYSVSREKKESFPLTVTSAQKNPTAFYLCASTRGGSSYNEQFFGPGTRLTVL.

V and J are TRBV29-1 and TRBJ2-7; 10 positions match TRBD2. CDR3 length equals 12 residues. The V gene's germline CDR1 is SQVTM and CDR2 ANQGSEA. The J segment lost 1 base and the V segment lost 7 bases, leaving 1 base of the junction unmatched. CDR3 DNA: TGCAGCGCGACTAGCGGGTCCTACGAGCAGTACTTC. It specifies CSATSGSYEQYF.

This chain joins TRBV30 and TRBJ2-5; 13 nucleotides match TRBD2. The V segment lost 1 base and the J segment 7 bases; nucleotides outside the gene matches: 6. The CDR3 extends over 15 amino acids. Germline-derived CDR1 and CDR2 are GTSNPN and SVGIG (reference sequence). The CDR3 protein is CAWSATLAGGVTQYF. CDR3 DNA: TGTGCCTGGAGTGCCACACTAGCGGGGGGGGTGACCCAGTACTTC.

The chain joins TRBV5-1 to TRBJ2-7, with 7 positions matching TRBD2. V lost 1 base, J lost 5 bases, and 6 bases stayed unmatched. This CDR3 region has 14 residues. Germline CDR1 SGHRS, CDR2 YFSETQ. Here the CDR3 DNA reads TGCGCCAGCAGCTTGATCCAGAGCGGGGACGAGCAGTACTTC. This translates into CASSLIQSGDEQYF.

The rearrangement links TRBV7-2 to TRBJ1-5; D unresolved. The germline gives CDR1 SGHTA, CDR2 FQGNSA. V dropped 1 base and J dropped 4 bases, with 11 bases sitting between them. CDR3 size: 15 residues. For the CDR3, the DNA is TGTGCCAGCAGCTTAGACCCTACCCCTAATCAGCCCCAGCATTTT. Amino acid sequence: CASSLDPTPNQPQHF.